This T cell receptor beta chain was documented in a study of OX40 agonist ivuxolimab in advanced cancers. As for the study in general: An agonistic human IgG2 monoclonal antibody against OX40 (CD134) was given.

Individuals having autoimmune disease history or systemic immunosuppression were not enrolled. Method: immunoSEQ multiplex PCR; TCRdb's copy keeps in-frame clones and lacks some. The sample carries some 78,000 clones, around 86% recorded once. The CDR3 runs 13 residues. The V end was cut by 4 bases, the J end by 13 bases, with 19 bases between. Germline V gene lookup returns CDR1 SEHNR and CDR2 FQNEAQ (reference sequence). This specimen was CD4+ or CD8+ T cells sorted from blood, taken in a trial of the OX40 agonist ivuxolimab. The chain employs TRBV7-9 and TRBJ1-1, with D possibly being TRBD1 (5 bases). This TCR came from an adult with an advanced solid tumor such as melanoma, head and neck, liver or kidney cancer. In DNA form, the CDR3 reads TGTGCCAGCAGCTCTCGGGGCAGGCCCGCGGGTTTCTTT. This sequence encodes CASSSRGRPAGFF.